This TCR beta chain was obtained from a study of CD8 T cells in ankylosing spondylitis. CDR1 is SGHRS and CDR2 is YFSETQ in the germline V gene. The CDR3 is 14 amino acids. V was clipped by 4 bases and J by 3 bases, with 13 bases between them. Each CDR3 protein gets one entry after TCRdb re-called the 5' RACE reads with MiXCR. Of 150,000 to 200,000 distinct CDR3 sequences in the sample, around 13% were seen once. The sequencing input was blood, either unsorted or a sorted T cell fraction (not recorded which). The sequence came from a male donor with ankylosing spondylitis or in good health (not recorded which). This chain connects TRBV5-1 to TRBJ1-1; D may be TRBD1 (6 bases). The CDR3, as DNA: TGCGCCAGCAGCGGGGGGGGCGCCGACACTGAAGCTTTCTTT. Translating gives CASSGGGADTEAFF.